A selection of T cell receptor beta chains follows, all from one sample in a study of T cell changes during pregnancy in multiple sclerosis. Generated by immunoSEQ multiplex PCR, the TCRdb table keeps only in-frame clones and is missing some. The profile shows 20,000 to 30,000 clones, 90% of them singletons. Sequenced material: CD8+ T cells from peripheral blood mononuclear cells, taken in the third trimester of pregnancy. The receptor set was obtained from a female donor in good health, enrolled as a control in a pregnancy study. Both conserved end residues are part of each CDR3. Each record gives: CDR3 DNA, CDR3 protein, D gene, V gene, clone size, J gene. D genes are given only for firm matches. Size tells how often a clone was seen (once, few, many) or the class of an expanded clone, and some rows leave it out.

TGCAGCGTAGTAGGGGGGGACTCTACCTACGAGCAGTACTTC | CSVVGGDSTYEQYF | . | TRBV29-1 | . | TRBJ2-7
TGTGCCAGCAGCTGGACTAGTTTGACGCAGTATTTT | CASSWTSLTQYF | TRBD2 | TRBV7-2 | . | TRBJ2-3
TGTGCCAGTAGTTCCGGACTAGCGGGAGGGCCAAGCACAGATACGCAGTATTTT | CASSSGLAGGPSTDTQYF | TRBD2 | TRBV19 | . | TRBJ2-3
TGTGCCAGCAGTGCGCACGAGCAGTACTTC | CASSAHEQYF | . | TRBV6-8 | . | TRBJ2-7
TGTGCCAGCAGTGGACTAGCGGACGGGGAGCAGTACTTC | CASSGLADGEQYF | TRBD2 | TRBV6-1 | once | TRBJ2-7
TGTGCCAGCAGCGTAGTTAGCGGGAGTGGGGCAGATACGCAGTATTTT | CASSVVSGSGADTQYF | TRBD2 | TRBV9 | once | TRBJ2-3
TGTGCCAGCAGCCCCAATAGCGGCGGAGCTGTCGATGAGCAGTTCTTC | CASSPNSGGAVDEQFF | . | TRBV4-2 | . | TRBJ2-1
TGTGCCAGCAGCTTATCGTGGGGCAGCACAGATACGCAGTATTTT | CASSLSWGSTDTQYF | . | TRBV7-6 | . | TRBJ2-3
TGTGCCAGCAGTTTGACAGAGAACCCCTACGAGCAGTACTTC | CASSLTENPYEQYF | . | TRBV5-6 | . | TRBJ2-7
TGTGCCAGCAGTTCGGGATCCTACGAGCAGTACTTC | CASSSGSYEQYF | . | TRBV27 | . | TRBJ2-7
TGCAGCGTACGAGGGTTTTTGGGCTACACCTTC | CSVRGFLGYTF | . | TRBV29-1 | . | TRBJ1-2
TGTGCCAGCAGCTCCCCGGGTCAAGAGACCCAGTACTTC | CASSSPGQETQYF | . | TRBV5-4 | . | TRBJ2-5
TGTGCCAGCATTGGGACAGGGGAAGGCGGCTACACCTTC | CASIGTGEGGYTF | TRBD1 | TRBV6-6 | . | TRBJ1-2
TGCAGCGTTGAAACAGTGCTCGGTGGCTACACCTTC | CSVETVLGGYTF | . | TRBV29-1 | . | TRBJ1-2
TGTGCCAGTGTACAGGGGAAGGTAGGACCCGCCGCCGAGGACGGCTACACCTTC | CASVQGKVGPAAEDGYTF | TRBD1 | TRBV2 | . | TRBJ1-2
TGTGCCAGCAGTTACTCGCTTCTAGCAGCAGATACGCAGTATTTT | CASSYSLLAADTQYF | . | TRBV6-5 | . | TRBJ2-3
TGTGCCAGCAGTTTAAGAGCGGGGGACTACAATGAGCAGTTCTTC | CASSLRAGDYNEQFF | TRBD2 | TRBV6-5 | . | TRBJ2-1
TGTGCCAGCAGCCACCCGGGGATTTCCTACGAGCAGTACTTC | CASSHPGISYEQYF | . | TRBV28 | . | TRBJ2-7
TGTGCCTTTATAGCCGATAGCTCCTACGAGCAGTACTTC | CAFIADSSYEQYF | . | TRBV7-5 | . | TRBJ2-7
TGTGCCAGCAGTGAGGGCGGGGACACAGATACGCAGTATTTT | CASSEGGDTDTQYF | . | TRBV6-4 | few | TRBJ2-3
TGTGCCAGCAGCCCTACAGCCGCTGAAGCTTTCTTT | CASSPTAAEAFF | . | TRBV7-6 | few | TRBJ1-1
TGTGCCACCAGGGGGGACAGGGACACCGGGGAGCTGTTTTTT | CATRGDRDTGELFF | TRBD1 | TRBV15 | . | TRBJ2-2
TGTGCCAGCAGTGAGGAAGGCAGTATGAACACTGAAGCTTTCTTT | CASSEEGSMNTEAFF | . | TRBV28 | . | TRBJ1-1
TGTGCCAGCAGTTTCCCAGGCACAGGGCAGCCCCAGCATTTT | CASSFPGTGQPQHF | . | TRBV28 | . | TRBJ1-5
TGTGCCAGTAGTCCCACCTCGAGGGGGCACGAGCAGTTCTTC | CASSPTSRGHEQFF | TRBD1 | TRBV19 | . | TRBJ2-1
TGTGCCAGCAGTTTGAGTAGCGGGGGGGCAGTCGGGGAGCTGTTTTTT | CASSLSSGGAVGELFF | TRBD2 | TRBV6-5 | . | TRBJ2-2
TGTGCCAGCAGCTCCGGACTGGCCCCTTGGGAGCAGTACTTC | CASSSGLAPWEQYF | . | TRBV11-1 | . | TRBJ2-7
TGTGCCAGCAGCTTATACACAGATACGCAGTATTTT | CASSLYTDTQYF | . | TRBV7-9 | . | TRBJ2-3
TGTGCCAGCAGCTTAGACACAGGGGGACGGGAAGCTTTCTTT | CASSLDTGGREAFF | TRBD1 | TRBV7-9 | . | TRBJ1-1
TGTGCCAGCAGTGACTCAACCTTAGCGGGGGATAACAATGAGCAGTTCTTC | CASSDSTLAGDNNEQFF | TRBD2 | TRBV6-4 | . | TRBJ2-1
TGTGCCCTTAAGGACAGGGGATGGCCTGAAGCTTTCTTT | CALKDRGWPEAFF | TRBD1 | TRBV6-1 | . | TRBJ1-1
TGCGCCAGCAGCTACCGGGACAGTCCGAGGGGGGTCTCTGGGGCCAACGTCCTGACTTTC | CASSYRDSPRGVSGANVLTF | . | TRBV5-1 | . | TRBJ2-6
TGTGCCAGCAGCTACAGTGGAACTAATGAAAAACTGTTTTTT | CASSYSGTNEKLFF | . | TRBV7-9 | . | TRBJ1-4
TGTGCCAGCGCATCCCCCTATGGGGACTACCGGGGGGCCAACGTCCTGACTTTC | CASASPYGDYRGANVLTF | TRBD2 | TRBV19 | . | TRBJ2-6
TGTGCCAGCAGTGATGGGGCGGGAGGGTACGAGCAGTACTTC | CASSDGAGGYEQYF | TRBD2 | TRBV6-1 | . | TRBJ2-7
TGTGCCAGCAGCTCGAGGGGGCATCCCTACGAGCAGTACTTC | CASSSRGHPYEQYF | TRBD1 | TRBV5-4 | . | TRBJ2-7
TGTGCCAGCAGCACCACAGCTAACACTGAAGCTTTCTTT | CASSTTANTEAFF | . | TRBV7-3 | . | TRBJ1-1
TGTGCCAGCAGCCCTAGCTTGGTAACGAGGTATGGCTACACCTTC | CASSPSLVTRYGYTF | . | TRBV11-2 | . | TRBJ1-2
TGTGCCAGCAGTTCGGCTAGCGGGAACACCGGGGAGCTGTTTTTT | CASSSASGNTGELFF | TRBD2 | TRBV6-4 | . | TRBJ2-2
TGTGCCAGCAGTGAATCCCGGGACAGGGGGGCAGATACGCAGTATTTT | CASSESRDRGADTQYF | TRBD1 | TRBV6-1 | . | TRBJ2-3
TGTGCCACCCGGGTCAGGGGAGAGACCCAGTACTTC | CATRVRGETQYF | . | TRBV6-1 | . | TRBJ2-5
TGTGCCAGCAGTCCCATGACAGGGCTCTCCTCAGGTGAGCAGTTCTTC | CASSPMTGLSSGEQFF | TRBD1 | TRBV27 | . | TRBJ2-1
TGTGCCAGCAGCCTCGCGGGGGGCGGGTACGAGCAGTACTTC | CASSLAGGGYEQYF | TRBD2 | TRBV11-2 | . | TRBJ2-7
TGTGCCAGCAGTGAAAAGGATGAGGAGGACGAGCAATACTTC | CASSEKDEEDEQYF | . | TRBV25-1 | . | TRBJ2-7
TGTGCCAGCAGTTTGAGGGGGGGTAACACTGAAGCTTTCTTT | CASSLRGGNTEAFF | . | TRBV27 | . | TRBJ1-1
TGTGCCAGCACGCGGGGCTTTGGCACAGATACGCAGTATTTT | CASTRGFGTDTQYF | . | TRBV7-9 | . | TRBJ2-3
TGTGCCAGTAGTATAAGTGCAGACTCTGGAAACACCATATATTTT | CASSISADSGNTIYF | . | TRBV19 | . | TRBJ1-3